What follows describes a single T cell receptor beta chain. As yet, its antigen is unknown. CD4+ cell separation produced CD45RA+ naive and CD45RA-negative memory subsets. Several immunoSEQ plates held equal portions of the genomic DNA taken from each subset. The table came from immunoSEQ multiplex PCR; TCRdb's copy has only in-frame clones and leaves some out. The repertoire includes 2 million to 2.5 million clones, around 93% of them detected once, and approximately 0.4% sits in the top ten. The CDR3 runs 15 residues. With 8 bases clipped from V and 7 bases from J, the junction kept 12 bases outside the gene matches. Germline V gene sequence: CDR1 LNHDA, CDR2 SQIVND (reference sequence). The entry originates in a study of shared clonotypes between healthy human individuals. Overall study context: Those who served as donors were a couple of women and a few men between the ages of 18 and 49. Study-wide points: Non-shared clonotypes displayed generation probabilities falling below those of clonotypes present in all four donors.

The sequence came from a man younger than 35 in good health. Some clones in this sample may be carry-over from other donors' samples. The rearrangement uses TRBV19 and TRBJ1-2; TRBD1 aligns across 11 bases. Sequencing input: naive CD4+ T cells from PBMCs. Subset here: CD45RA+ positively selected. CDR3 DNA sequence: TGTGCCAGTTCGGGGACAGGGGGACCACTTGGTGGCTACACCTTC. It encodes CASSGTGGPLGGYTF.